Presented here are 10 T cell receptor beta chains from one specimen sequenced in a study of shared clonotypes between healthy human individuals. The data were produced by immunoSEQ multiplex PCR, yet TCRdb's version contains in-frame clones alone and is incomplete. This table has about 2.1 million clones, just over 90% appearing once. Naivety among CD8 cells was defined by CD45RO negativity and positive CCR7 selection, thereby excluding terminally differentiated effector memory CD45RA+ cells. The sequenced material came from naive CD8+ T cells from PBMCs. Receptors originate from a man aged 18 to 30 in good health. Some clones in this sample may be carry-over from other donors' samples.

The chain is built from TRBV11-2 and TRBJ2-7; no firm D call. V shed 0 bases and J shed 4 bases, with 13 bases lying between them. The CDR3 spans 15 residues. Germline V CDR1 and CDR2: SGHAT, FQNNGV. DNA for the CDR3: TGTGCCAGCAGCTTAGAAAGTGGCAGGAGATACGAGCAGTACTTC. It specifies CASSLESGRRYEQYF.

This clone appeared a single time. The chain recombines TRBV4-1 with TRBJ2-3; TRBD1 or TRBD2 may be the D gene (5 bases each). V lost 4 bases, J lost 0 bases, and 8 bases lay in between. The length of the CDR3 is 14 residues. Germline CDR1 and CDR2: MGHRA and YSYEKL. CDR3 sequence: CASSPGPSTDTQYF. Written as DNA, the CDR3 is TGCGCCAGCAGCCCGGGGCCCAGCACAGATACGCAGTATTTT.

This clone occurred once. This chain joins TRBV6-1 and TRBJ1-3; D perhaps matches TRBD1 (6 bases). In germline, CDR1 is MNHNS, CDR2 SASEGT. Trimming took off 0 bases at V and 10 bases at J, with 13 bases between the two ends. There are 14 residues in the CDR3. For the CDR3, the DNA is TGTGCCAGCAGTGAAGCGGTCGCAGGGGATACCATATATTTT. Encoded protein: CASSEAVAGDTIYF.

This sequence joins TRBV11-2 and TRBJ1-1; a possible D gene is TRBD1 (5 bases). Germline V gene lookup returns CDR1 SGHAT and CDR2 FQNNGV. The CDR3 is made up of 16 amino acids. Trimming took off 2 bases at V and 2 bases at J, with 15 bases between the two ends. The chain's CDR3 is CASSLTGQGFNTEAFF. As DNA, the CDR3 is TGTGCCAGCAGCTTAACTGGACAAGGGTTCAACACTGAAGCTTTCTTT. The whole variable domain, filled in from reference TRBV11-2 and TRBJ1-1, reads EAGVAQSPRYKIIEKRQSVAFWCNPISGHATLYWYQQILGQGPKLLIQFQNNGVVDDSQLPKDRFSAERLKGVDSTLKIQPAKLEDSAVYLCASSLTGQGFNTEAFFGQGTRLTVV.

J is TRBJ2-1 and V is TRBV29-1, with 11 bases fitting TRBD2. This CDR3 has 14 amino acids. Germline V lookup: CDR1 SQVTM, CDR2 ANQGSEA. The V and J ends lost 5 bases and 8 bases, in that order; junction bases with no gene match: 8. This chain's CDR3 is CSVKGLAAVYEQFF. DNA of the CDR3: TGCAGCGTTAAGGGACTAGCGGCAGTCTATGAGCAGTTCTTC.

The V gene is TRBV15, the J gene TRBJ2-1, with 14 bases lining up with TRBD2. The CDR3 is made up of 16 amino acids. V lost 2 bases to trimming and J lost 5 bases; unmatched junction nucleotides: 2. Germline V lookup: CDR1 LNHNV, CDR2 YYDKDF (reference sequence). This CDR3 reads CATSRRTSGGNNEQFF. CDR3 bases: TGTGCCACCAGCAGAAGGACTAGCGGGGGGAACAATGAGCAGTTCTTC.

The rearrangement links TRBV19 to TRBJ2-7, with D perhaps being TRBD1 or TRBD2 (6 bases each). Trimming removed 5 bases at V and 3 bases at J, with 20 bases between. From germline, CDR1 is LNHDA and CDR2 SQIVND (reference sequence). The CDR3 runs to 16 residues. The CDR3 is CASSFRESTGLYEQYF. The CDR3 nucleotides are TGTGCCAGTAGTTTTCGGGAGTCGACAGGTCTCTACGAGCAGTACTTC.

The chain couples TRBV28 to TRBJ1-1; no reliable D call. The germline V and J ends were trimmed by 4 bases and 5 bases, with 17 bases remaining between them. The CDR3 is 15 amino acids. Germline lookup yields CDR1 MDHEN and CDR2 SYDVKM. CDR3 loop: CASSSGRRVGTEAFF. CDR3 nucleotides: TGTGCCAGCAGTTCCGGAAGAAGGGTCGGGACTGAAGCTTTCTTT.

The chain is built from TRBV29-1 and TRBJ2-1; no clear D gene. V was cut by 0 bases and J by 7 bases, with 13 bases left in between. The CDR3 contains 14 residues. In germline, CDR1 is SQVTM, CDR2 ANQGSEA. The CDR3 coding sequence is TGCAGCGTTGAAGATAGGACCCCAACGAATGAGCAGTTCTTC. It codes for CSVEDRTPTNEQFF.

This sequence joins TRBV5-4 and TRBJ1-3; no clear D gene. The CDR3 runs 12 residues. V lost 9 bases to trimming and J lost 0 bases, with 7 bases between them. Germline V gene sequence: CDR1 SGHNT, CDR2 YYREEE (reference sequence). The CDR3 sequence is CAIHNSGNTIYF. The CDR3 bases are TGTGCCATCCACAACTCTGGAAACACCATATATTTT.